The 24 T cell receptor beta chains below were found in one sample sequenced in a study of T cells expressing NK-cell markers. One entry per CDR3 protein, without DNA, is what TCRdb gives after re-calling the 5' RACE reads. This sample's table reports roughly 120,000 distinct CDR3 sequences. Material for sequencing was blood T cells: a sorted CD56 or NKG2C T cell subset, CD4+ or CD8+ T cells, or bulk PBMC T cells (not recorded which). These receptor sequences come from a woman between 18 and 75 years old in good health.

The chain joins TRBV29-1 to TRBJ1-1. The CDR3 consists of 13 residues. CDR1 SQVTM and CDR2 ANQGSEA come from the germline V gene. This chain's CDR3 is CSETSVLNTEAFF.

The chain combines TRBV29-1 with TRBJ2-1; TCRdb's assignment of TRBD1 cannot be checked, as there is no DNA. CDR1 SQVTM and CDR2 ANQGSEA come from the germline V gene. CDR3 length: 14 amino acids. CDR3 amino acids: CSGSGTGVENEQFF.

The chain uses TRBV4-3 and TRBJ1-1; TCRdb's D gene call, TRBD1, goes unchecked for lack of DNA. The CDR3 has 14 residues. In germline, CDR1 is LGHNA, CDR2 YSLEER. CDR3 sequence: CASSQGDGDTEAFF.

The chain joins TRBV12-3 or TRBV12-4 to TRBJ2-7; the D call of TRBD2 rests on TCRdb alone, since no DNA is present to check it. The CDR3 length is 15 residues. CDR3 protein: CASSSESGPSYEQYF.

The V gene is TRBV2, the J gene TRBJ1-1; TCRdb lists TRBD1, though no DNA is available to test this call. Per germline, CDR1 SNHLY and CDR2 FYNNEI. The CDR3 runs 15 residues. The CDR3 spells CASSLPPTGGTEAFF.

The rearrangement links TRBV7-3 to TRBJ2-7; absent DNA, TCRdb's TRBD1 call cannot be checked. This CDR3 is 15 amino acids long. CDR1 SGHTA and CDR2 FQGTGA come from the germline V gene. This CDR3 is CASSLVWGQSYEQYF.

The chain employs TRBV7-3 and TRBJ2-3. Germline assignment: CDR1 SGHTA and CDR2 FQGTGA. The CDR3 has 14 residues. This chain's CDR3 is CASSSLPGSDTQYF.

V is TRBV9 and J is TRBJ2-5; TCRdb designates TRBD2, a call that cannot be tested without DNA. This CDR3 is 17 amino acids long. The V gene's germline CDR1 is SGDLS and CDR2 YYNGEE. CDR3 loop: CASSVDSSGGASETQYF. Full variable domain (rest looked up from reference TRBV9 and TRBJ2-5): DSGVTQTPKHLITATGQRVTLRCSPRSGDLSVYWYQQSLDQGLQFLIQYYNGEERAKGNILERFSAQQFPDLHSELNLSSLELGDSALYFCASSVDSSGGASETQYFGPGTRLLVL.

The rearrangement links TRBV12-3 or TRBV12-4 to TRBJ2-6; the TRBD2 assignment by TCRdb is unverifiable without DNA. The CDR3 covers 14 residues. The CDR3 loop reads CASTALSGANVLTF.

CDR3 sequence reads: CASSGTSGALVAQYF. V usage is TRBV2 and J usage is TRBJ2-5; lacking DNA, the TRBD2 call made by TCRdb goes unchecked. The germline CDR1 and CDR2 sequences are SNHLY and FYNNEI. The CDR3 runs to 15 residues.

J is TRBJ2-3 and V is TRBV29-1; TCRdb's D call, TRBD2, is unchecked because there is no DNA. CDR3 length: 14 residues. Germline V gene data show CDR1 as SQVTM and CDR2 as ANQGSEA. CDR3 sequence: CSVEGLSSTDTQYF.

V and J are TRBV29-1 and TRBJ1-1. CDR3 length: 16 residues. Germline assignment: CDR1 SQVTM and CDR2 ANQGSEA. This chain's CDR3 is CSVGGSEWALNTEAFF. The entire variable domain, with the rest obtained from reference TRBV29-1 and TRBJ1-1, is as follows: SAVISQKPSRDICQRGTSLTIQCQVDSQVTMMFWYRQQPGQSLTLIATANQGSEATYESGFVIDKFPISRPNLTFSTLTVSNMSPEDSSIYLCSVGGSEWALNTEAFFGQGTRLTVV.

The CDR3 region is CASPRVLNEQYF. The rearrangement joins TRBV27 to TRBJ2-7; TCRdb picks TRBD1, but there is no DNA to check that call. Germline CDR1 is MNHEY and CDR2 is SMNVEV (reference sequence). CDR3 size: 12 residues.

V gene TRBV25-1 combines with J gene TRBJ2-1; TCRdb lists TRBD1, though no DNA is available to test this call. CDR1 is MGHDK, CDR2 SYGVNS, per germline. The CDR3 is made up of 12 amino acids. CDR3 sequence reads: CASTRRDNEQFF.

The chain carries TRBV19 and TRBJ1-1; TCRdb's D gene call, TRBD1, goes unchecked for lack of DNA. CDR3 length equals 14 residues. The germline CDR1 and CDR2 sequences are LNHDA and SQIVND (reference sequence). CDR3 region: CASSIGQGYTEAFF.

The rearrangement uses TRBV15 and TRBJ1-1. CDR3 length equals 14 residues. Germline loops: CDR1 LNHNV, CDR2 YYDKDF (reference sequence). The CDR3: CATSRRQPNTEAFF.

V is TRBV29-1 and J is TRBJ1-3; TCRdb proposes TRBD1, but this gene call is untestable without DNA. This CDR3 comprises 12 residues. CDR1 is SQVTM, CDR2 ANQGSEA, per germline. CDR3 residues: CSVPGEGNTIYF.

This chain uses TRBV29-1 with TRBJ2-1; there is no DNA to check the TCRdb D call of TRBD2. This CDR3 has 16 residues. Germline assignment: CDR1 SQVTM and CDR2 ANQGSEA. CDR3 protein: CSVGGLAGGSYNEQFF.

J is TRBJ2-7 and V is TRBV7-9; as DNA is missing, the TRBD1 call by TCRdb cannot be tested. The CDR3 has 15 amino acids. The V gene's germline CDR1 is SEHNR and CDR2 FQNEAQ (reference sequence). The CDR3 here is CASSLVGQGGYEQYF. The entire variable domain, with the rest obtained from reference TRBV7-9 and TRBJ2-7, is as follows: DTGVSQNPRHKITKRGQNVTFRCDPISEHNRLYWYRQTLGQGPEFLTYFQNEAQLEKSRLLSDRFSAERPKGSFSTLEIQRTEQGDSAMYLCASSLVGQGGYEQYFGPGTRLTVT.

This chain links TRBV9 with TRBJ2-1; TCRdb's D gene call, TRBD2, goes unchecked for lack of DNA. Per the germline V gene, CDR1 is SGDLS and CDR2 is YYNGEE. CDR3 length equals 15 residues. This chain's CDR3 is CASSGGGVSYNEQFF.

The chain joins TRBV29-1 to TRBJ2-1; TCRdb's assignment of TRBD2 cannot be checked, as there is no DNA. The germline gives CDR1 SQVTM, CDR2 ANQGSEA. CDR3 length equals 12 residues. The CDR3 is CSVEDETEGQFF.

The chain combines TRBV29-1 with TRBJ1-1. Germline loops: CDR1 SQVTM, CDR2 ANQGSEA. CDR3 size: 12 residues. The CDR3 reads CSVEILNTEAFF. The variable domain in full, completed from reference TRBV29-1 and TRBJ1-1, reads SAVISQKPSRDICQRGTSLTIQCQVDSQVTMMFWYRQQPGQSLTLIATANQGSEATYESGFVIDKFPISRPNLTFSTLTVSNMSPEDSSIYLCSVEILNTEAFFGQGTRLTVV.

V is TRBV5-1 and J is TRBJ2-7; TCRdb's assignment of TRBD2 cannot be checked, as there is no DNA. CDR3 length: 15 residues. In germline, CDR1 is SGHRS, CDR2 YFSETQ. The CDR3: CASSGIASGGYEQYF.

J is TRBJ2-5 and V is TRBV4-3. The CDR3 is made up of 15 amino acids. Germline values: CDR1 LGHNA, CDR2 YSLEER. The CDR3 reads CASSQGARPQETQYF.